The 5 T cell receptor beta chains presented below share a single source sample, sequenced in a study of T cell repertoires in cytomegalovirus infection. TCRdb re-called the reads through MiXCR, storing one row per CDR3 protein. The sample has some 940,000 distinct CDR3 sequences; approximately 31% are singletons. Their cognate antigens are unknown. The material was cultured CD8+ T cells from PBMCs, obtained from culture after CMV antigen stimulation. These receptor sequences come from a human donor in good health (CMV status not recorded). Some clones in this sample may be carry-over from other donors' samples.

This clonotype appeared a few times. V is TRBV6-6 and J is TRBJ2-3; maybe TRBD1 (5 bases). This CDR3 comprises 12 residues. V lost 5 bases to trimming and J lost 6 bases, with 9 bases between them. Germline V gene lookup returns CDR1 MNHNY and CDR2 SVGAGI (reference sequence). The CDR3 DNA reads TGTGCCAGCAGTCCTAAGGGGGATACGCAGTATTTT. It yields the protein CASSPKGDTQYF.

The gene calls are TRBV28 and TRBJ1-2; 7 bases agree with TRBD1. From germline, CDR1 is MDHEN and CDR2 SYDVKM. The J segment lost 2 bases and the V segment lost 6 bases, leaving 3 bases of the junction unmatched. This CDR3 has 13 amino acids. CDR3 nucleotide sequence: TGTGCCAGCAGGACAGGGATGAACTATGGCTACACCTTC. Translated, it gives CASRTGMNYGYTF.

This clonotype was seen only a few times. The V gene is TRBV7-2, the J gene TRBJ2-5; no clear D gene. Deletions cut 1 base from V and 5 bases from J, with 14 bases between. The CDR3 runs 15 residues. Germline loops: CDR1 SGHTA, CDR2 FQGNSA. CDR3 in DNA: TGTGCCAGCAGCTTAGGACCGCTGGGCCGCGAGACCCAGTACTTC. This sequence encodes CASSLGPLGRETQYF.

This clonotype was recorded a few times. The V gene is TRBV5-4, the J gene TRBJ2-5; a weak D match, TRBD2 (6 bases). CDR3 length: 14 residues. Trimming cost V 3 bases and J 6 bases, with 15 bases left between them. In germline, CDR1 is SGHNT, CDR2 YYREEE (reference sequence). This CDR3 reads CASSSFREAKTQYF. The CDR3 DNA follows: TGTGCCAGCAGCTCGTTCAGGGAGGCGAAGACCCAGTACTTC.

This clonotype was detected only a few times. The chain couples TRBV4-2 to TRBJ2-2; D gene uncertain. V was shortened by 7 bases and J by 8 bases, with 8 bases between the two germline ends. Per germline, CDR1 LGHNA and CDR2 YNFKEQ. The CDR3 totals 11 residues. Here the CDR3 DNA reads TGTGCCAGCACGCGGTCTGGGGAGCTGTTTTTT. It translates to CASTRSGELFF.